This is a list of T cell receptor beta chains from one sample in a study of cytomegalovirus exposure and HLA in healthy donors. Produced via immunoSEQ multiplex PCR; TCRdb's table is partial and in-frame only. The sample table sets out 150,000 to 200,000 clones. Sequenced input: PBMCs. The receptors come from a man younger than 40 in good health and CMV-seronegative. CDR3s leave out the opening cysteine and the closing phenylalanine or tryptophan. Each record gives: J gene, V gene, CDR3 protein.

TRBJ2-5 | TRBV5-5 | ASSWDTGIRETQY
TRBJ1-5 | TRBV7-6 | ASSLGKGAANQPQH
TRBJ1-1 | TRBV9 | ASSVFQGSNTEAF
TRBJ2-5 | TRBV7-8 | ASRMETQY
TRBJ1-2 | TRBV18 | ASSSSQGLKDGYT
TRBJ2-7 | TRBV27 | ASSSIPPQTGITYEQY
TRBJ1-2 | TRBV11-2 | ASSLERAPQGNYGYT
TRBJ2-3 | TRBV9 | ASSVRASGWGTDTQY
TRBJ1-2 | TRBV6-1 | ASGGINYGYT
TRBJ2-1 | TRBV6-6 | ASQTSGSWNEQF
- | TRBV11-3 | ASSLGLSLEQSHEQY
TRBJ1-5 | TRBV29-1 | SVASSDQSQH
TRBJ2-7 | TRBV27 | ASRTFPGQGTLYEQY
TRBJ1-4 | TRBV19 | ASSRGTGDEKLF
TRBJ1-1 | TRBV29-1 | SVESVNTEAF
TRBJ1-6 | TRBV10-3 | ATGTGDNSPLH
TRBJ1-1 | TRBV4-1 | ASSRVGVNTEAF
TRBJ2-7 | TRBV25-1 | ASRPGGRRGDREQY
TRBJ2-7 | TRBV14 | ASSQELPGLGYEQY
TRBJ1-1 | TRBV5-4 | ASSQGAGGMNTEAF
TRBJ1-4 | TRBV7-8 | ASSSQKGGDRGRRTNEKLF
TRBJ2-7 | TRBV15 | ATRYSSSYEQY
TRBJ1-1 | TRBV5-1 | ASSLGGEGTEAF
TRBJ1-2 | TRBV5-6 | ASSLVGDLGYGYT
TRBJ2-2 | TRBV7-9 | ASSVEATINTGELF
TRBJ1-5 | TRBV18 | ASSTTEHQPQH
- | TRBV30 | AWSRGSLYEQY
TRBJ2-1 | TRBV11-2 | ASSLFPGQDNNEQF
TRBJ1-4 | TRBV6-6 | ASSSQGRLGKLF
TRBJ1-3 | TRBV21-1 | IVAPGGNTIY
TRBJ1-1 | TRBV6-1 | ASTGEAGGTEAF
TRBJ2-2 | TRBV6-5 | ASSLGTSGTGELF
- | TRBV4-1 | ASSQGASPGTATYEQY
TRBJ1-2 | TRBV6-5 | ASILLVGALT
TRBJ2-2 | TRBV19 | ASKGTSGSDTGELF
TRBJ1-2 | TRBV29-1 | SVGGGGGGYT
TRBJ2-7 | TRBV10-1 | ASSDPWTGGSYEQY
TRBJ1-3 | TRBV7-6 | ASSLQGAHTIY
TRBJ2-7 | TRBV6-1 | ASTVPGSYEQY
TRBJ1-1 | TRBV27 | ASSLTGGHTEAF
TRBJ2-5 | TRBV2 | ASSGQGSSETQY
TRBJ2-7 | TRBV9 | ASSVMWGGVDEQY
TRBJ1-6 | TRBV6-6 | ASRRQVESPLH
TRBJ1-1 | TRBV30 | AWSPMNTEAF
TRBJ1-3 | TRBV19 | AASFGVSGNTIY
TRBJ1-2 | TRBV19 | ASSTMTGNRGYGYT
TRBJ1-5 | TRBV4-1 | ASSQDPPEYSNQPQH
TRBJ1-1 | TRBV7-2 | ASSLFSGLNTEAF
TRBJ2-1 | TRBV29-1 | SVEGTGLNNEQF